This T cell receptor beta chain was captured by sequencing in a study of blood T cell repertoires in COVID-19. Participant reports of clinical history set cohort assignment. In the authors' methods: Reference gene primer amplification gave nucleated cell count estimates. The repertoire was sequenced with immunoSEQ multiplex PCR; TCRdb's copy has only in-frame clones and lacks some. V, J and clone size are those of that table, while D and trimming were read from the DNA. The profile shows more than 300,000 clones, 90% of them singletons. This CDR3 is 13 amino acids long. The V segment lost 6 bases and the J segment 5 bases; nucleotides outside the gene matches: 5. Looked up from germline, CDR1 is MNHEY and CDR2 is SVGAGI.

The sample was PBMCs or T cells enriched from blood (not recorded which). V usage is TRBV6-5 and J usage is TRBJ1-2; TRBD1 aligns across 8 bases. This sequence was found in a woman younger than 45 who had been exposed to COVID-19. The CDR3 DNA is TGTGCCAGCAGCCAGACAGGGGCTTATGGCTACACCTTC. The encoded protein is CASSQTGAYGYTF.